This TCR beta chain appears in the sequencing data of a study of blood T cell repertoires in COVID-19. Across the whole study: Sample material is recorded as cDNA or gDNA derived from T cells, B-cell-depleted T cells, or PBMCs.

The table came from immunoSEQ multiplex PCR; TCRdb's copy has only in-frame clones and leaves some out. The sample carries 40,000 to 50,000 clones, about 89% recorded once. The CDR3 runs to 15 residues. CDR1 SQVTM and CDR2 ANQGSEA come from the germline V gene. With 0 bases clipped from V and 8 bases from J, the junction kept 13 bases outside the gene matches. The specimen was peripheral blood. The chain recombines TRBV29-1 with TRBJ2-7, with 7 nucleotides matching TRBD2. This TCR was recovered from a man aged 50 to 60 with active COVID-19. CDR3 in amino acids: CSVEDPGTTYPQQYF. CDR3 sequence (DNA): TGCAGCGTTGAAGATCCCGGGACTACTTACCCCCAGCAGTACTTC.